The source of this T cell receptor beta chain is a study of vaccination and CD4 T cells after COVID-19. Findings and caveats of the study: Median approximately 90% of reactive clones detected in convalescent patients emerged only post-vaccination. Post-vaccination reactive clonotypes (median 38) did not differ significantly from post-infection (21).

In this sample, this clonotype is medium-sized (0.01 to 0.1%). What it recognizes is unknown. Sequence data for DNA of cultured CD4+ T cells were generated by the Oncomine TCR Beta short-read assay. In TCRdb, the PCR reads were re-called with MiXCR into one record per CDR3 protein. The profile shows over 3,500 distinct CDR3 sequences, 21% of them singletons. Indicated treatment: approximately 9-day PBMC culture with coronavirus spike peptide pools or control peptides (ViraFEST assay). The TCR was taken from a human donor who had recovered from COVID-19. The specimen comprised CD4+ T cells from blood, cultured in vitro, sampled after SARS-CoV-2 vaccination.

The CDR3: CATQGYQETQYF. The CDR3 DNA reads as TGTGCCACCCAGGGGTACCAAGAGACCCAGTACTTC. This rearrangement joins TRBV28 to TRBJ2-5; a weak D match, TRBD1 (6 bases). The germline CDR1 and CDR2 sequences are MDHEN and SYDVKM. The V end lost 10 bases, the J end lost 0 bases, and 9 bases lay between the germline ends. The length of the CDR3 is 12 residues.